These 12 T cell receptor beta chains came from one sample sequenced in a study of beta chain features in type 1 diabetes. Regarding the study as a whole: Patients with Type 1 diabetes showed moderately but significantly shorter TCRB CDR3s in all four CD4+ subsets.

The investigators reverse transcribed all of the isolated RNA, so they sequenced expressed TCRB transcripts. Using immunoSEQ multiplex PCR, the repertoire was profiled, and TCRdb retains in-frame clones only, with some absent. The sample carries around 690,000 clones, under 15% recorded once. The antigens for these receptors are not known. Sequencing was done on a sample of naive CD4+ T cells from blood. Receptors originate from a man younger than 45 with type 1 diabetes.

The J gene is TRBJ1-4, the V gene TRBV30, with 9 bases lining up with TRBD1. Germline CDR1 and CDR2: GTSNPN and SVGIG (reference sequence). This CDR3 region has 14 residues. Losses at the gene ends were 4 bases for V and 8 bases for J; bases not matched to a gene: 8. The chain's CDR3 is CAWNPTGGPEKLFF. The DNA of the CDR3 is TGTGCCTGGAATCCCACAGGGGGCCCAGAAAAACTGTTTTTT. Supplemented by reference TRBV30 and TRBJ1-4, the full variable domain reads SQTIHQWPATLVQPVGSPLSLECTVEGTSNPNLYWYRQAAGRGLQLLFYSVGIGQISSEVPQNLSASRPQDRQFILSSKKLLLSDSGFYLCAWNPTGGPEKLFFGSGTQLSVL.

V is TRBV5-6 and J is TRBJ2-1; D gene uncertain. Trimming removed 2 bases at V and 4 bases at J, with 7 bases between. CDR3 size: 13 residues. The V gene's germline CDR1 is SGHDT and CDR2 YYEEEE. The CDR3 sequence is CASSFGRYNEQFF. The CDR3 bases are TGTGCCAGCAGCTTTGGACGGTACAATGAGCAGTTCTTC.

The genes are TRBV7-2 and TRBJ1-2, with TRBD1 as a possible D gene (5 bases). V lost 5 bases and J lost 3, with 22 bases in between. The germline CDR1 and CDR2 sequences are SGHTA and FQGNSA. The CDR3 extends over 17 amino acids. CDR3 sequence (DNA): TGTGCCAGCAGCCCCTCCGTTGGACAACCAACGGACTATGGCTACACCTTC. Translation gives CASSPSVGQPTDYGYTF.

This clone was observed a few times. The CDR3 region is CASSTGRSEQFF. Here the CDR3 DNA reads TGCGCCAGCAGCACCGGACGTAGTGAGCAGTTCTTC. The chain recombines TRBV4-3 with TRBJ2-1, with D hard to call. The CDR3 spans 12 residues. Germline CDR1 LGHNA, CDR2 YSLEER. Trimming pared 5 bases from V and 9 bases from J, leaving 11 bases between.

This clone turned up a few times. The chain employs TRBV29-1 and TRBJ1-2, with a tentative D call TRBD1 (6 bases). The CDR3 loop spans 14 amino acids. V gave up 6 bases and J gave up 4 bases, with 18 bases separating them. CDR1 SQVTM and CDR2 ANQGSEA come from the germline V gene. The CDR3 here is CSVDLTGRGYGYTF. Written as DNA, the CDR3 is TGCAGCGTGGACCTTACTGGCAGGGGCTATGGCTACACCTTC.

CDR3 region: CASSAGTDYNEQFF. As DNA, the CDR3 is TGTGCCAGCAGCGCAGGGACAGATTACAATGAGCAGTTCTTC. This chain joins TRBV7-8 and TRBJ2-1, with 7 bases identical to TRBD1. Germline CDR1 reads SGHVS; CDR2 reads FQNEAQ. The CDR3 is made up of 14 amino acids. Unmatched junction bases numbered 5, after V lost 5 bases and J lost 4 bases.

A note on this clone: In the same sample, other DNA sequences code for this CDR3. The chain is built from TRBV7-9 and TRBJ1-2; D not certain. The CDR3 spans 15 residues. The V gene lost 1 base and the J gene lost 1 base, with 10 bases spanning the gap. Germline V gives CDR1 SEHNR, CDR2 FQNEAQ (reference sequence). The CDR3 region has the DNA TGTGCCAGCAGCTTAGGATCCAGGTTTAACTATGGCTACACCTTC. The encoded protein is CASSLGSRFNYGYTF.

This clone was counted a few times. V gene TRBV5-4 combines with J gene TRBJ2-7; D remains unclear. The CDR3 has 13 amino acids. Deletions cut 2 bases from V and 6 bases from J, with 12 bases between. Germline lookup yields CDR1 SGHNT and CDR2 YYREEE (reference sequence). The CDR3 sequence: CASSFGSVGEQYF. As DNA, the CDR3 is TGTGCCAGCAGCTTTGGGTCCGTCGGCGAGCAGTACTTC.

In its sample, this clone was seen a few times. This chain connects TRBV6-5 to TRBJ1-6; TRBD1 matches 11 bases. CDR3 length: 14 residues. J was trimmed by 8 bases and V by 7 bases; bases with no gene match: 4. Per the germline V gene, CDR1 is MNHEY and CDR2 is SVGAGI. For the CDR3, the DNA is TGTGCCAGCACCAAGGGACAGGGGGATTCACCCCTCCACTTT. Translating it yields CASTKGQGDSPLHF.

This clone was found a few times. The DNA for the CDR3 is TGTGCCAGCAGCTATGAAACCGGGACAGGGTTCTCCTACGAGCAGTACTTC. Protein: CASSYETGTGFSYEQYF. The genes are TRBV5-4 and TRBJ2-7; 9 bases map to TRBD1. The germline CDR1 and CDR2 sequences are SGHNT and YYREEE (reference sequence). Trimming cost V 3 bases and J 0 bases; bases outside gene matches: 10. This CDR3 has 17 residues. The full variable domain, its missing parts supplied by reference TRBV5-4 and TRBJ2-7, is ETGVTQSPTHLIKTRGQQVTLRCSSQSGHNTVSWYQQALGQGPQFIFQYYREEENGRGNFPPRFSGLQFPNYSSELNVNALELDDSALYLCASSYETGTGFSYEQYFGPGTRLTVT.

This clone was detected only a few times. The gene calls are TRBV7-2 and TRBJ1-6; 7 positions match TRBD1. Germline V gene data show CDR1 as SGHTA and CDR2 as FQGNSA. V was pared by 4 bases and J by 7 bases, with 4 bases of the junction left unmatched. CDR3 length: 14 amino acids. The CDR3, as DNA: TGTGCCAGCAGCTGGGGACAGCCAAATTCACCCCTCCACTTT. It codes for CASSWGQPNSPLHF. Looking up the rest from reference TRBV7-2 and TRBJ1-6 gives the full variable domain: GAGVSQSPSNKVTEKGKDVELRCDPISGHTALYWYRQSLGQGLEFLIYFQGNSAPDKSGLPSDRFSAERTGGSVSTLTIQRTQQEDSAVYLCASSWGQPNSPLHFGNGTRLTVT.

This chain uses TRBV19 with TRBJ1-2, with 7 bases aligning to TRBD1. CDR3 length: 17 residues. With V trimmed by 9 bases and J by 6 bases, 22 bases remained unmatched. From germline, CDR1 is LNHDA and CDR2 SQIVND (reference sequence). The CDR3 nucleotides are TGTGCCAGCTTGCCCTTAATGTTAACAGGGGAAGGCGATGGCTACACCTTC. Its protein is CASLPLMLTGEGDGYTF.